This entry is about one T cell receptor beta chain. Prepared libraries of TCR beta cDNA carried unique molecular identifiers. TCRdb independently ran MiXCR on the PCR reads; one entry per CDR3 protein. The sample contains hundreds of thousands of distinct CDR3 sequences, 25% to 30% of which appear only once. These data come from a study of post-analysis software for immune sequencing data. The receptor's source is a girl aged 5-17 years with multiple sclerosis. The material sequenced was blood.

The CDR3 here is CASSHLAGGITDTQYF. The CDR3 DNA reads TGTGCCAGCAGCCATCTAGCGGGGGGGATCACAGATACGCAGTATTTT. The chain combines TRBV28 with TRBJ2-3; 12 positions match TRBD2. With 6 bases clipped from V and 2 bases from J, the junction kept 6 bases outside the gene matches. The CDR3 consists of 16 residues. Germline V CDR1 and CDR2: MDHEN, SYDVKM. Full variable domain (missing parts from reference TRBV28 and TRBJ2-3): DVKVTQSSRYLVKRTGEKVFLECVQDMDHENMFWYRQDPGLGLRLIYFSYDVKMKEKGDIPEGYSVSREKKERFSLILESASTNQTSMYLCASSHLAGGITDTQYFGPGTRLTVL.